A selection of T cell receptor beta chains follows, all from one sample in a study of T-cell memory formation after mild COVID-19. TCRdb itself ran the 5' RACE reads through MiXCR, one entry per CDR3 protein. The sample consists of more than 110,000 distinct CDR3 sequences, about 25% of them appearing once. The sample taken for sequencing was PBMCs or a T cell subset sorted from them (not recorded which). The receptors come from an adult woman who had mild COVID-19 (a few samples of this study predate the infection). Cell type and time point are not known. CDR3s include the opening cysteine and the closing phenylalanine or tryptophan. A D gene is named only where the DNA matches it firmly. Clone size is stated in some rows and not others, as once, few, many or a class when expanded.

d_call	v_call	clone_size	j_call	cdr3_nt	cdr3_aa
TRBD1	TRBV5-1	few	TRBJ2-7	TGCGCCAGCAAAGTCCGGGAAGGGGGCATGCGGGAGCAGTACTTC	CASKVREGGMREQYF
TRBD1	TRBV29-1	-	TRBJ2-7	TGCAGCGTTCGGACAGGGAGAACCTACGAGCAGTACTTC	CSVRTGRTYEQYF
-	TRBV2	few	TRBJ2-1	TGTGCCAGCCCGCTAGGGGGAGCTCCGCGTGAGGAGCAGTTCTTC	CASPLGGAPREEQFF
-	TRBV3-1	few	TRBJ2-3	TGTGCCAGCAGCCTCCTTGGGGGGGGCCTCACTAATACGCAGTATTTT	CASSLLGGGLTNTQYF
TRBD1	TRBV6-5	few	TRBJ1-1	TGTGCCAGCAGGGGGGACAGCCGCGGTACTGAAGCTTTCTTT	CASRGDSRGTEAFF
-	TRBV6-1	-	TRBJ1-2	TGTGCCAGCAGTGAGCTTGTCGGGGGCTACACCTTC	CASSELVGGYTF
TRBD2	TRBV13	-	TRBJ2-1	TGTGCCAGCAGTCCAAAGCCCCTTCTAGCGGGAGAGGGGAATGAGCAGTTCTTC	CASSPKPLLAGEGNEQFF
TRBD1	TRBV7-9	-	TRBJ2-7	TGTGCCAGCAGCTTCCCGCCGGGACAGGTTGAACAAGCCATCTACGAGCAGTACTTC	CASSFPPGQVEQAIYEQYF
TRBD1	TRBV20-1	-	TRBJ1-1	TGCAGTGCGACCGGGACAGGGTCGATGGTTGACACTGAAGCTTTCTTT	CSATGTGSMVDTEAFF
-	TRBV15	-	TRBJ2-3	TGTGCCACCAGCATAGGGAGCTCTCACACAGATACGCAGTATTTT	CATSIGSSHTDTQYF
-	TRBV21-1	-	TRBJ1-5	TGTGCCAGCAGCACCCGGACAGGATTTAGCAATCAGCCCCAGCATTTT	CASSTRTGFSNQPQHF
TRBD2	TRBV7-2	-	TRBJ2-7	TGTGCCAGCAGCTTAAGCTCCCCTAGCGGGAGTGGTAACGAGCAGTACTTC	CASSLSSPSGSGNEQYF
-	TRBV4-3	-	TRBJ2-7	TGCGCCAGCAGCCAAGATTTCCTGGGGGACCGGGAATTCTTCCCCTACGAGCAGTACTTC	CASSQDFLGDREFFPYEQYF
TRBD2	TRBV7-9	-	TRBJ2-3	TGTGCCAGCAGCTTAGGACTAGCGGGGAGCACAGATACGCAGTATTTT	CASSLGLAGSTDTQYF
-	TRBV15	-	TRBJ2-5	TGTGCCACCAGCAGTGGAAAAATTGGGGGGCCTGAGACCCAGTACTTC	CATSSGKIGGPETQYF
-	TRBV5-1	few	TRBJ2-7	TGCGCCAGCAGCTTGTCATGGGGGAACCGTTACGAGCAGTACTTC	CASSLSWGNRYEQYF
TRBD2	TRBV11-3	-	TRBJ2-5	TGTGCCAGCAGCTCAAGGCGGCGGGAGATTCAAGAGACCCAGTACTTC	CASSSRRREIQETQYF
-	TRBV7-9	few	TRBJ2-3	TGTGCCAGCAGCCCCTGGGAGCTCGGCACAGATACGCAGTATTTT	CASSPWELGTDTQYF
TRBD1	TRBV5-6	-	TRBJ2-7	TGTGCCAGCAGCATACAGGGGAGCCCCTACGAGCAGTACTTC	CASSIQGSPYEQYF
TRBD2	TRBV7-6	-	TRBJ2-1	TGTGCCAGCAGCCAACATAGGACTAGCGGAGCCTACAATGAGCAGTTCTTC	CASSQHRTSGAYNEQFF
-	TRBV12-3/TRBV12-4	few	TRBJ1-1	TGTGCCAGCAGTTTCCGCAGGGGTAAGAGCACTGAAGCTTTCTTT	CASSFRRGKSTEAFF
-	TRBV5-5	-	TRBJ2-3	TGTGCCAGCAGCTTGGTGCCGGTAGATACGCAGTATTTT	CASSLVPVDTQYF
TRBD2	TRBV13	once	TRBJ2-3	TGTGCCAGCAGAGGGGTTCGCGGGAGTGTAGATACGCAGTATTTT	CASRGVRGSVDTQYF
-	TRBV6-6	few	TRBJ2-1	TGTGCCAGCAGCCTACCCAGGCGGGAGCAGTTCTTC	CASSLPRREQFF
TRBD1	TRBV7-8	few	TRBJ1-5	TGTGCCAGCAGCCCCGGGACAGTCCAGCCCCAGCATTTT	CASSPGTVQPQHF
TRBD2	TRBV7-2	few	TRBJ2-1	TGTGCCAGCAGCCCGAAGGTCCTAGCGGGGGAAAATGAGCAGTTCTTC	CASSPKVLAGENEQFF
TRBD1	TRBV29-1	few	TRBJ2-1	TGCAGCGTGGCGACAGGGTCCTACAATGAGCAGTTCTTC	CSVATGSYNEQFF
-	TRBV7-9	-	TRBJ1-6	TGTGCCAGCAGCCCTGCACAGGTTGCATTAAATTCACCCCTCCACTTT	CASSPAQVALNSPLHF
-	TRBV13	-	TRBJ2-3	TGTGCCAGCAGCTACACCGGGGATACGCAGTATTTT	CASSYTGDTQYF
TRBD2	TRBV6-5	-	TRBJ2-7	TGTGCCAGCAGTTCCCAGCGGGAGATAAACGAGCAGTACTTC	CASSSQREINEQYF
-	TRBV7-6	few	TRBJ2-5	TGTGCCAGCAGCACGGGGACTTTGTACCAAGAGACCCAGTACTTC	CASSTGTLYQETQYF
-	TRBV7-8	-	TRBJ2-1	TGTGCCAGCAGCTTAGGCCTGGGCAGGGATGAGCAGTTCTTC	CASSLGLGRDEQFF
-	TRBV20-1	few	TRBJ1-4	TGCAGTGCTAGAGACGTAGAGAAAGCTAATGAAAAACTGTTTTTT	CSARDVEKANEKLFF
-	TRBV7-2	-	TRBJ2-1	TGTGCCAGCAGCTTCAGCCCAAATGAGCAGTTCTTC	CASSFSPNEQFF
-	TRBV19	-	TRBJ2-3	TGTGCCAGTAGTATTGGGAGCTACACAGATACGCAGTATTTT	CASSIGSYTDTQYF
TRBD1	TRBV29-1	-	TRBJ1-2	TGCAGCGTTGAGGGACAGGGGCTAACCTATGGCTACACCTTC	CSVEGQGLTYGYTF
-	TRBV7-2	-	TRBJ2-1	TGTGCCAGCAGCTTAGCCCGAGGGAGGGGGGTCTCCTACAATGAGCAGTTCTTC	CASSLARGRGVSYNEQFF
-	TRBV11-2	few	TRBJ2-3	TGTGCCAGCAGCTTAGGGCCCACTCGCACAGATACGCAGTATTTT	CASSLGPTRTDTQYF
TRBD2	TRBV7-9	-	TRBJ2-1	TGTGCCAGCAGCCCCCTGACTAGCGGGAGTCTCTACAATGAGCAGTTCTTC	CASSPLTSGSLYNEQFF
-	TRBV7-9	-	TRBJ2-1	TGTGCCAGCAGCTTAAGGGACCGGGTTTTGTTCTTC	CASSLRDRVLFF
-	TRBV29-1	few	TRBJ2-7	TGCAGCGTTGAATCCGACTACGAGCAGTACTTC	CSVESDYEQYF
-	TRBV20-1	-	TRBJ2-1	TGCAGTGCTAGATCTGAAAACAATGAGCAGTTCTTC	CSARSENNEQFF